These 15 T cell receptor beta chains were all obtained from the same sample, sequenced in a study of blood T cell repertoires in COVID-19. The protocol was immunoSEQ multiplex PCR, while the TCRdb copy is restricted to in-frame clones and leaves out a portion. The profile shows some 200,000 clones, 75% to 90% of them singletons. Sample: peripheral blood. The source is a woman in her thirties or forties with acute or convalescent COVID-19.

The J gene is TRBJ2-5, the V gene TRBV14; no clear D gene. The CDR3 is 14 amino acids. The ends were cut back, 4 bases at V and 5 bases at J, with 14 bases in the middle. Germline V gene data show CDR1 as SGHDN and CDR2 as FVKESK. CDR3 nucleotides: TGTGCCAGCAGCCTTGCAGGCATCTGGGAGACCCAGTACTTC. Translated, it gives CASSLAGIWETQYF.

The sample holds one count of this clone. CDR3 in amino acids: CASTNNEQFF. CDR3 nucleotides: TGCGCCAGCACCAACAATGAGCAGTTCTTC. The genes are TRBV4-1 and TRBJ2-1; D unclear. Germline assignment: CDR1 MGHRA and CDR2 YSYEKL. V lost 7 bases and J 5 bases, leaving 3 bases between the germline ends. The CDR3 extends over 10 amino acids.

The chain links TRBV10-1 to TRBJ2-7; TRBD1 matches 7 bases. V dropped 4 bases and J dropped 6; count of bases not matched to a gene: 15. The CDR3 runs 16 residues. CDR1 is WNHNN and CDR2 is SYGVQD in the germline V gene (reference sequence). For the CDR3, the DNA is TGCGCCAGCAGTGTCCCGGACAGGAACCGACGGAGCGAGCAGTACTTC. Translated, it gives CASSVPDRNRRSEQYF.

This clone showed up just once. V is TRBV19 and J is TRBJ2-7; 7 nucleotides match TRBD1. V shed 3 bases and J 4 bases; nucleotides not matched to a gene: 6. Germline values: CDR1 LNHDA, CDR2 SQIVND (reference sequence). CDR3 length: 14 amino acids. CDR3 sequence (DNA): TGTGCCAGTAGTATGGAGACAGGGCCATACGAGCAGTACTTC. Amino acid sequence: CASSMETGPYEQYF.

V is TRBV5-1 and J is TRBJ1-3, with 9 bases identical to TRBD1. The CDR3 runs 16 residues. The junction had 6 bases not matched to a gene; V was cut back by 4 bases and J by 1 base. CDR1 and CDR2 from the germline V gene are SGHRS and YFSETQ. The CDR3 coding sequence is TGCGCCAGCAGCCGGACAGGGGACACTTCTGGAAACACCATATATTTT. Its translation is CASSRTGDTSGNTIYF.

The rearrangement uses TRBV11-3 and TRBJ2-1, with D possibly TRBD2 on 6 matching bases. CDR3 length: 14 amino acids. Germline-derived CDR1 and CDR2 are SGHNT and YENEEA. The ends were cut back, 5 bases at V and 8 bases at J, with 16 bases in the middle. In DNA form, the CDR3 reads TGTGCCAGCAGCCCAGCGGCGGGGCGGTATGAGCAGTTCTTC. This translates into CASSPAAGRYEQFF.

Worth noting for this clone: The same CDR3 can be traced to other DNA sequences in this sample. This chain links TRBV19 with TRBJ1-2, with 10 bases fitting TRBD1. The ends lost 6 bases at V and 4 bases at J; junction bases unmatched: 5. Germline-derived CDR1 and CDR2 are LNHDA and SQIVND (reference sequence). The CDR3 has 14 amino acids. The CDR3 DNA follows: TGTGCCAGTAGCCGGGACAGGGGCATCTATGGCTACACCTTC. Protein product: CASSRDRGIYGYTF.

The chain links TRBV11-2 to TRBJ2-5; 10 bases map to TRBD1. From germline, CDR1 is SGHAT and CDR2 FQNNGV. V shed 5 bases, J shed 6 bases, and the junction held 12 bases outside the gene matches. The CDR3 consists of 16 residues. For the CDR3, the DNA is TGTGCCAGCAGCAGTGGGCCCGGGACAGGGGCACAGACCCAGTACTTC. Its protein product is CASSSGPGTGAQTQYF.

This chain joins TRBV10-3 and TRBJ1-3; D remains ambiguous. Germline V gives CDR1 ENHRY, CDR2 SYGVKD. Trimming left V 7 bases short and J 0 bases short, with 10 bases between. This CDR3 spans 14 amino acids. CDR3 protein: CAIMKGSSGNTIYF. CDR3 sequence (DNA): TGTGCCATCATGAAAGGGAGCTCTGGAAACACCATATATTTT.

The rearrangement links TRBV27 to TRBJ1-2; D perhaps matches TRBD1 (5 bases). Germline values: CDR1 MNHEY, CDR2 SMNVEV (reference sequence). V was cut by 2 bases and J by 6 bases, with 10 bases left in between. This CDR3 is 13 amino acids long. DNA for the CDR3: TGTGCCAGCAGTTTAAGGCAGGGTCATGGCTACACCTTC. It codes for CASSLRQGHGYTF.

The rearrangement joins TRBV7-8 to TRBJ2-1; D is ambiguous. The V end lost 1 base, the J end lost 5 bases, and 9 bases lay between the germline ends. The CDR3 loop spans 14 amino acids. The germline V gene has CDR1 SGHVS and CDR2 FQNEAQ. This CDR3 is CASSLDMTNNEQFF. The CDR3 nucleotides read TGTGCCAGCAGCTTAGATATGACAAACAATGAGCAGTTCTTC. Full variable domain (missing parts from reference TRBV7-8 and TRBJ2-1): GAGVSQSPRYKVAKRGQDVALRCDPISGHVSLFWYQQALGQGPEFLTYFQNEAQLDKSGLPSDRFFAERPEGSVSTLKIQRTQQEDSAVYLCASSLDMTNNEQFFGPGTRLTVL.

The J gene is TRBJ2-7, the V gene TRBV6-6; 7 bases fit TRBD2. The CDR3 has 13 amino acids. Germline V gene sequence: CDR1 MNHNY, CDR2 SVGAGI (reference sequence). After removal of 7 bases from V and 4 bases from J, the junction contained 7 bases not matched to a gene. This CDR3 reads CASNGLADYEQYF. For the CDR3, the DNA is TGTGCCAGCAATGGGCTAGCGGATTACGAGCAGTACTTC.

The V gene is TRBV7-9, the J gene TRBJ1-4; D not resolved. The CDR3 consists of 15 residues. V was clipped by 1 base and J by 5 bases, with 11 bases between them. CDR1 and CDR2 from the germline V gene are SEHNR and FQNEAQ (reference sequence). CDR3 region: CASSLVGRVNEKLFF. Written as DNA, the CDR3 is TGTGCCAGCAGCTTAGTGGGCAGAGTAAATGAAAAACTGTTTTTT. The full variable domain, completed using reference TRBV7-9 and TRBJ1-4, is DTGVSQNPRHKITKRGQNVTFRCDPISEHNRLYWYRQTLGQGPEFLTYFQNEAQLEKSRLLSDRFSAERPKGSFSTLEIQRTEQGDSAMYLCASSLVGRVNEKLFFGSGTQLSVL.

The chain joins TRBV19 to TRBJ2-5, with D possibly TRBD1 on 5 matching bases. V lost 3 bases and J lost 1, with 12 bases in between. The CDR3 covers 15 residues. Germline CDR1 and CDR2: LNHDA and SQIVND (reference sequence). The CDR3 coding sequence is TGTGCCAGTAGTATCGACAGTACAGTCCAAGAGACCCAGTACTTC. This translates into CASSIDSTVQETQYF.

The J gene is TRBJ1-2, the V gene TRBV7-8; possible D gene TRBD1, 6 bases. The ends were cut back, 7 bases at V and 10 bases at J, with 19 bases in the middle. Germline CDR1 and CDR2: SGHVS and FQNEAQ. The CDR3 consists of 13 residues. CDR3 sequence: CASTPRGALDYTF. The CDR3 DNA sequence: TGTGCCAGCACCCCCCGGGGGGCTCTCGACTACACCTTC.